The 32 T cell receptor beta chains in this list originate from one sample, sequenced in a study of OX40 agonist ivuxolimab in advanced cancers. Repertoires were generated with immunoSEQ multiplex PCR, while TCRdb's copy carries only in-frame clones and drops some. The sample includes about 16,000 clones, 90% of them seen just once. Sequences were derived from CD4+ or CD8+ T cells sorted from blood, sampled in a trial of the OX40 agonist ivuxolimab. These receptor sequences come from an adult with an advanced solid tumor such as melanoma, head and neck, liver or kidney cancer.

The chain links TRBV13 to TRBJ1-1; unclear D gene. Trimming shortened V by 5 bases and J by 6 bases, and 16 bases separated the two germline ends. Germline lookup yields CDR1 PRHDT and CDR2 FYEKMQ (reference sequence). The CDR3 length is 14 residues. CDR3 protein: CASSPESPRAEAFF. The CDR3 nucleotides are TGTGCCAGCAGCCCCGAATCACCCCGCGCTGAAGCTTTCTTT.

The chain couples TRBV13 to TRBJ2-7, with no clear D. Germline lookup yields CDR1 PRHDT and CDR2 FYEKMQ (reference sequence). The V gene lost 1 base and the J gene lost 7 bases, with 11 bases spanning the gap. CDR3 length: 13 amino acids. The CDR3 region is CASSLAGRTEQYF. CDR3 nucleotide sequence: TGTGCCAGCAGCTTAGCCGGACGTACAGAGCAGTACTTC.

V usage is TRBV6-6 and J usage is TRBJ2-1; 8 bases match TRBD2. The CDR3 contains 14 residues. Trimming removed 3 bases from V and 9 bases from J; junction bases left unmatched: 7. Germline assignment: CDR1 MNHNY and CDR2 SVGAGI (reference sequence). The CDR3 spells CASSYTGRAGEQFF. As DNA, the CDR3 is TGTGCCAGCAGTTATACCGGGAGGGCCGGTGAGCAGTTCTTC.

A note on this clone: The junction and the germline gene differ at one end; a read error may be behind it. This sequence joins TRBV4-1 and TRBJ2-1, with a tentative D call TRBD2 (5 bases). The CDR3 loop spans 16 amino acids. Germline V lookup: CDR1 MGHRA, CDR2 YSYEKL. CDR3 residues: CASSQGSGSNYNEQFF. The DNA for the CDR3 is TGTGCCAGCAGCCAAGGTAGTGGGAGCAACTACAATGAGCAGTTCTTC.

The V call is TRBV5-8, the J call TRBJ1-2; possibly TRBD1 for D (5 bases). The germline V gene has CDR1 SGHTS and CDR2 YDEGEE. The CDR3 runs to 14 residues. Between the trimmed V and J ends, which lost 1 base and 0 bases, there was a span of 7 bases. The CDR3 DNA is TGTGCCAGCAGCTTGAGGGGAACTAACTATGGCTACACCTTC. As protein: CASSLRGTNYGYTF. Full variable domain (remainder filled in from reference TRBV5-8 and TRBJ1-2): EAGVTQSPTHLIKTRGQQATLRCSPISGHTSVYWYQQALGLGLQFLLWYDEGEERNRGNFPPRFSGRQFPNYSSELNVNALELEDSALYLCASSLRGTNYGYTFGSGTRLTVV.

The CDR3, as DNA: TGTGCCAGCAGTGAACTAATGACAGGGCCTTGCTTCTTC. It yields the protein CASSELMTGPCFF. The chain employs TRBV25-1 and TRBJ2-1; 7 bases align to TRBD1. Trimming removed 2 bases from V and 16 bases from J; junction bases left unmatched: 11. This CDR3 has 13 residues. Germline V gene sequence: CDR1 MGHDK, CDR2 SYGVNS.

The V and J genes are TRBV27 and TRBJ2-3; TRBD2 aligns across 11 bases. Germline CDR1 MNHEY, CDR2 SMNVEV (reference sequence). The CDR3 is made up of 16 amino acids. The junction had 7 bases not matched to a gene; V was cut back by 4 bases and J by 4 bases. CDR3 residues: CASSSLAGGPADTQYF. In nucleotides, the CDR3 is TGTGCCAGCAGTTCCTTAGCGGGAGGGCCCGCAGATACGCAGTATTTT.

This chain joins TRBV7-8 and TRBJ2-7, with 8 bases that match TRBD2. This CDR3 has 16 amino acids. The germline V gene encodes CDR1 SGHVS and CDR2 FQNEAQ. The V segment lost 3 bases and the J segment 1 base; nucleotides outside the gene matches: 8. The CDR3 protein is CASSFAGLEDSYEQYF. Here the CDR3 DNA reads TGTGCCAGCAGCTTCGCGGGACTAGAAGATTCCTACGAGCAGTACTTC.

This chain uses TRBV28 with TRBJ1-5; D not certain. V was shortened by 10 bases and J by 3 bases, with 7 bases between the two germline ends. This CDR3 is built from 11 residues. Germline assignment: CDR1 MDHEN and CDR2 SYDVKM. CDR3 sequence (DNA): TGTGCCACCGGGTTCAATCAGCCCCAGCATTTT. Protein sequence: CATGFNQPQHF. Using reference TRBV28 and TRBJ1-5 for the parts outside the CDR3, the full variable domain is DVKVTQSSRYLVKRTGEKVFLECVQDMDHENMFWYRQDPGLGLRLIYFSYDVKMKEKGDIPEGYSVSREKKERFSLILESASTNQTSMYLCATGFNQPQHFGDGTRLSIL.

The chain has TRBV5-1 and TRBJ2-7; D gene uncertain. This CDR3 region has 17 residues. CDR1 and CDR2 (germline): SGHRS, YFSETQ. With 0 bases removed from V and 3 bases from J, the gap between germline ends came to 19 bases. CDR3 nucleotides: TGCGCCAGCAGCTTGGTCGGGTTGGGTGTCACCTACTACGAGCAGTACTTC. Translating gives CASSLVGLGVTYYEQYF.

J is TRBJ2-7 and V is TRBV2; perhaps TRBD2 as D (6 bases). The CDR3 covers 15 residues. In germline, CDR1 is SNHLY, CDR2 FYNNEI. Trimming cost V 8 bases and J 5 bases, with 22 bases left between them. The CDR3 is CASRQGSGGGHEQYF. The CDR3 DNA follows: TGTGCCAGCCGCCAAGGGAGCGGAGGAGGGCACGAGCAGTACTTC.

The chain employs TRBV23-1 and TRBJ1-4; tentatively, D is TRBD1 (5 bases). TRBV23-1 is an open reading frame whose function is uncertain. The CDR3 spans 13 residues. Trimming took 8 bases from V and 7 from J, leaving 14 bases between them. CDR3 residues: CASARADSEKLFF. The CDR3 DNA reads TGCGCCAGCGCCAGGGCGGATTCTGAAAAACTGTTTTTT.

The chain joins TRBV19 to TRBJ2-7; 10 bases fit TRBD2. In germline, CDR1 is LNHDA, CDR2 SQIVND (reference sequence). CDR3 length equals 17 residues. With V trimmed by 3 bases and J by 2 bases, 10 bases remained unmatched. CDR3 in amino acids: CASSMEWRTSGAYEQYF. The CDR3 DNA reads TGTGCCAGTAGTATGGAGTGGCGGACTAGCGGAGCCTACGAGCAGTACTTC.

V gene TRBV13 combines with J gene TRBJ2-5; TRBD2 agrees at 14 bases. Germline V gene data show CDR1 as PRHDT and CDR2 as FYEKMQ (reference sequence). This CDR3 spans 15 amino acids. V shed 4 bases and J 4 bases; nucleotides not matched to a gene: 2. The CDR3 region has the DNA TGTGCCAGCAGCTCGGGACTAGCGGGAGCAGAGACCCAGTACTTC. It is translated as CASSSGLAGAETQYF.

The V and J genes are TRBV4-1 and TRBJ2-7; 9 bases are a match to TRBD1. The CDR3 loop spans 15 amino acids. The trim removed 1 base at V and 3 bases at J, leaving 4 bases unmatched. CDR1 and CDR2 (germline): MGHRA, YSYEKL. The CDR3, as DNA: TGCGCCAGCAGCCAAGGTAGGGGACAGGGCTACGAGCAGTACTTC. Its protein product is CASSQGRGQGYEQYF.

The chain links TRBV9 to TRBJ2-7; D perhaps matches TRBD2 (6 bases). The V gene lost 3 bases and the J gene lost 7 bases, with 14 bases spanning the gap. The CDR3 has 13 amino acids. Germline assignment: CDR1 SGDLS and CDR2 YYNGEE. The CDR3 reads CASSAGLVGEQYF. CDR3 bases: TGTGCCAGCAGCGCGGGACTCGTCGGGGAGCAGTACTTC.

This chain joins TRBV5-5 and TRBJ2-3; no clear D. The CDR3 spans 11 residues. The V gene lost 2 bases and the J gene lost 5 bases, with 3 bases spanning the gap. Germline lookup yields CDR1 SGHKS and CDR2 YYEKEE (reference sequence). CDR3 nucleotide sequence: TGTGCCAGCAGCTTCGTAGATACGCAGTATTTT. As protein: CASSFVDTQYF.

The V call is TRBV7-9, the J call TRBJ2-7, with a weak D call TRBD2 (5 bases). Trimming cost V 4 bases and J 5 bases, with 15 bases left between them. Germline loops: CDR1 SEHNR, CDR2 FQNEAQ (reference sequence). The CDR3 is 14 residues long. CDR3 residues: CASSSSIAFHEQYF. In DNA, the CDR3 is TGTGCCAGCAGCTCCTCGATAGCGTTCCACGAGCAGTACTTC.

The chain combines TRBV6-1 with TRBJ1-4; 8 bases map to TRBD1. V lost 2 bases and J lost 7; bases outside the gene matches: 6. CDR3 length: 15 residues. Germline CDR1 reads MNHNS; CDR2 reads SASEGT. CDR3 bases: TGTGCCAGCAGTGAATGGTCAGGGGGCTCTGAAAAACTGTTTTTT. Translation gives CASSEWSGGSEKLFF.

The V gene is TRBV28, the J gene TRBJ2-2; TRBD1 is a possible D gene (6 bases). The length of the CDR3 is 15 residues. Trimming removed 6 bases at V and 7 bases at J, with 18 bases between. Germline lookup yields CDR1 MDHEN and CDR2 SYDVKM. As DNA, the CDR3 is TGTGCCAGCAGCCAAACTCACAGGGAAGACGGGGAGCTGTTTTTT. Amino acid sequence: CASSQTHREDGELFF. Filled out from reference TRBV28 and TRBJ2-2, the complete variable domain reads DVKVTQSSRYLVKRTGEKVFLECVQDMDHENMFWYRQDPGLGLRLIYFSYDVKMKEKGDIPEGYSVSREKKERFSLILESASTNQTSMYLCASSQTHREDGELFFGEGSRLTVL.

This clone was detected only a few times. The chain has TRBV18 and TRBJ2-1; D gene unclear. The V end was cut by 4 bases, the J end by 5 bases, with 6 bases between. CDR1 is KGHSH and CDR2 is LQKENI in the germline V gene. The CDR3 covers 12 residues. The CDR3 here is CASSLYNNEQFF. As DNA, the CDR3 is TGTGCCAGCTCACTCTACAACAATGAGCAGTTCTTC.

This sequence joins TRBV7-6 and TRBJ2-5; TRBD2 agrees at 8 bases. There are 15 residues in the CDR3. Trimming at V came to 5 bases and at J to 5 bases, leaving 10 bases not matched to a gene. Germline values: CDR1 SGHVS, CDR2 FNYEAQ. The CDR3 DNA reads TGTGCCAGCAGCGATGCCGGGACTAGGTGGGAGACCCAGTACTTC. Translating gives CASSDAGTRWETQYF.

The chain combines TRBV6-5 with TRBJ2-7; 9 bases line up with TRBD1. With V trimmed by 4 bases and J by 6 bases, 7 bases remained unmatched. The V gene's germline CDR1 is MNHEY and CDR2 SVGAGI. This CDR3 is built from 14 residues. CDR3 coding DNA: TGTGCCAGCAGTTCCGGACAGGGGATCTCCGAGCAGTACTTC. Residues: CASSSGQGISEQYF.

The CDR3 DNA is TGTGCCAGCAGCACACCCTCGGGGACGTCTGGAAACACCATATATTTT. Protein: CASSTPSGTSGNTIYF. This chain connects TRBV13 to TRBJ1-3, with D possibly TRBD1 on 5 matching bases. This CDR3 has 16 amino acids. Germline CDR1 is PRHDT and CDR2 is FYEKMQ (reference sequence). V lost 5 bases, J lost 1 base, and 15 bases lay in between.

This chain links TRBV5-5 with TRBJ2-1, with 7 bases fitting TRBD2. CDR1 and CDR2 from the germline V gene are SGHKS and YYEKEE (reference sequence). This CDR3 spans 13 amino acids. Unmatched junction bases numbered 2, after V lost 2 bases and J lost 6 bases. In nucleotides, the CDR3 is TGTGCCAGCAGCTTTGGACTAGTCAATGAGCAGTTCTTC. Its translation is CASSFGLVNEQFF.

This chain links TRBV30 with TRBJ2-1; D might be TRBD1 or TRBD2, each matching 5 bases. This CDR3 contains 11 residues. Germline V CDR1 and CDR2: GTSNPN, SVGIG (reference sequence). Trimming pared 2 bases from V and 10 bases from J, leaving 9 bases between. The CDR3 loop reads CAWSLGTEQFF. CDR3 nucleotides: TGTGCCTGGAGTCTAGGGACGGAGCAGTTCTTC. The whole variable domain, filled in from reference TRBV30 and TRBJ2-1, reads SQTIHQWPATLVQPVGSPLSLECTVEGTSNPNLYWYRQAAGRGLQLLFYSVGIGQISSEVPQNLSASRPQDRQFILSSKKLLLSDSGFYLCAWSLGTEQFFGPGTRLTVL.

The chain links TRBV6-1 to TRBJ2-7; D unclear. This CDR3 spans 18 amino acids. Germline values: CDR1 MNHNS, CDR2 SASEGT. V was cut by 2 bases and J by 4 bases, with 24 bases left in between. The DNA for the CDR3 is TGTGCCAGCAGTGAACTTACAGACCCCACTGAGTTAGTTTACGAGCAGTACTTC. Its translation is CASSELTDPTELVYEQYF.

The CDR3 region is CASSLPDRAYTQYF. The CDR3 bases are TGTGCCAGCAGCTTACCCGACAGGGCTTATACGCAGTATTTT. This chain connects TRBV11-1 to TRBJ2-3; 7 bases are shared with TRBD1. The CDR3 covers 14 residues. The junction had 6 bases not matched to a gene; V was cut back by 2 bases and J by 7 bases. CDR1 SGHAT and CDR2 FQDESV come from the germline V gene (reference sequence).

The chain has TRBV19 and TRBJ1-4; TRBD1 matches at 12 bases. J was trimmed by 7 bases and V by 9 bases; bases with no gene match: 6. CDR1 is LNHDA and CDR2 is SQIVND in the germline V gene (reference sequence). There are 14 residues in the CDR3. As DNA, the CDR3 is TGTGCCAGCAGGGACAGGGGGCTAGTTGAAAAACTGTTTTTT. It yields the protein CASRDRGLVEKLFF.

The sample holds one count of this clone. In nucleotides, the CDR3 is TGTGCCAGCAGCCCTGGGAGAAGCCAAGAGACCCAGTACTTC. This encodes CASSPGRSQETQYF. This sequence joins TRBV7-9 and TRBJ2-5; D is perhaps TRBD2 (5 bases). Trimming removed 5 bases at V and 1 base at J, with 11 bases between. This CDR3 has 14 amino acids. Germline V gene lookup returns CDR1 SEHNR and CDR2 FQNEAQ (reference sequence).

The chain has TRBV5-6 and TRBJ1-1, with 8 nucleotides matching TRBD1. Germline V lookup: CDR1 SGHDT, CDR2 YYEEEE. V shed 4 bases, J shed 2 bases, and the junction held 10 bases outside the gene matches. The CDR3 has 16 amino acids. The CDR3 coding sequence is TGTGCCAGCAGCCCGGGACAGGCATGGGAAAACACTGAAGCTTTCTTT. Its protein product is CASSPGQAWENTEAFF.

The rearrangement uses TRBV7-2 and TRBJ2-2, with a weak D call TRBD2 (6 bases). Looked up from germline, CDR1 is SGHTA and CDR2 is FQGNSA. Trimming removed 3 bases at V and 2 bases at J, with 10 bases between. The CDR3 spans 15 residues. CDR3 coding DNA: TGTGCCAGCAGCTTTGGCGGGACTAACACCGGGGAGCTGTTTTTT. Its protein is CASSFGGTNTGELFF.